These T cell receptor beta chains were read from a single sample in a study of blood T cells in healthy people across ages. Using its own MiXCR run on the 5' RACE reads, TCRdb lists one record per CDR3 protein. This table holds some 1.5 million distinct CDR3 sequences, about 28% found once. The sample consisted of blood. These receptors were collected from a woman aged 30 to 39 in good health. Each CDR3 is given with its conserved first and last residue. Size is stated for part of the rows, as once, few or many counts, or as a class when the clone is expanded.

J gene	CDR3 length	V gene	clone size	CDR3 protein
TRBJ1-1	12	TRBV7-2	few	CASSFGHTEAFF
TRBJ2-7	15	TRBV11-2	few	CASRPLWSTSNEQYF
TRBJ2-7	13	TRBV11-2	.	CASSLVIRNEQYF
TRBJ1-2	12	TRBV3-1	.	CASSQAIYGYTF
TRBJ2-5	16	TRBV5-1	few	CANSRLPGLAGKTQYF
TRBJ2-7	13	TRBV12-3/TRBV12-4	few	CASSFEWAAEQYF
TRBJ2-7	13	TRBV12-5	.	CARGPTGTYEQYF
TRBJ1-2	11	TRBV29-1	.	CSVDSHYGYTF
TRBJ2-5	15	TRBV5-1	few	CASSWTGQFQETQYF
TRBJ1-2	15	TRBV10-3	few	CAISEGAGTAYGCTF
TRBJ1-2	15	TRBV27	.	CASSVLDRVDYGYTF
TRBJ2-1	18	TRBV7-9	few	CASSSPPWTSGSSNAQFF